These 6 T cell receptor beta chains originate from one sample sequenced in a study of cytomegalovirus exposure and HLA in healthy donors. The PCR ran on 60 Vbeta and 13 Jbeta primers. Some clones are missing from TCRdb's copy, which holds only in-frame ones; the method was immunoSEQ multiplex PCR. This sample has 150,000 to 200,000 clones, with less than 80% found just once. The sample comprised PBMCs. All receptors come from a man aged 35-49 years in good health and CMV-seronegative.

This clone has a single count. V is TRBV9 and J is TRBJ2-7; no clear D. The CDR3 has 13 residues. Germline lookup yields CDR1 SGDLS and CDR2 YYNGEE. Deletions cut 0 bases from V and 2 bases from J, with 6 bases between. CDR3 DNA: TGTGCCAGCAGCGTAGGGCCCACCTACGAGCAGTACTTC. Protein product: CASSVGPTYEQYF.

V gene TRBV4-1 combines with J gene TRBJ1-1, with D possibly TRBD1 on 5 matching bases. CDR1 is MGHRA, CDR2 YSYEKL, per germline. The CDR3 extends over 13 amino acids. Between the trimmed V and J ends, which lost 2 bases and 1 base, there was a span of 5 bases. The DNA for the CDR3 is TGCGCCAGCAGCCAAACAGGGAACACTGAAGCTTTCTTT. Protein sequence: CASSQTGNTEAFF.

Here the CDR3 DNA reads TGCAGCGTTGAAGAGGATGGGCTCCAAGAGACCCAGTACTTC. Protein: CSVEEDGLQETQYF. This chain joins TRBV29-1 and TRBJ2-5; D gene ambiguous. CDR3 size: 14 residues. V dropped 0 bases and J dropped 1 base, with 9 bases sitting between them. Per the germline V gene, CDR1 is SQVTM and CDR2 is ANQGSEA.

The chain is built from TRBV6-4 and TRBJ2-1; TRBD2 matches 9 bases. Germline loops: CDR1 MRHNA, CDR2 SNTAGT. The CDR3 covers 17 residues. The junction had 16 bases not matched to a gene; V was cut back by 6 bases and J by 7 bases. The chain's CDR3 is CASSANPGSGSMNEQFF. CDR3 bases: TGTGCCAGCAGCGCCAACCCGGGTAGCGGGAGTATGAATGAGCAGTTCTTC.

CDR3 region: CASSPIPRDQETQYF. In DNA form, the CDR3 reads TGCGCCAGCAGCCCCATCCCCAGGGATCAGGAGACCCAGTACTTC. The chain carries TRBV5-1 and TRBJ2-5; D is possibly TRBD1 (5 bases). This CDR3 spans 15 amino acids. Trimming shortened V by 4 bases and J by 5 bases, and 18 bases separated the two germline ends. Germline V gene sequence: CDR1 SGHRS, CDR2 YFSETQ.

The chain couples TRBV5-4 to TRBJ2-1, with D perhaps matching TRBD2 (5 bases). The CDR3 runs 17 residues. V lost 2 bases and J 4 bases, leaving 19 bases between the germline ends. CDR1 SGHNT and CDR2 YYREEE come from the germline V gene (reference sequence). CDR3: CASSLNFGIGPYNEQFF. Written as DNA, the CDR3 is TGTGCCAGCAGCTTAAATTTCGGGATTGGCCCTTACAATGAGCAGTTCTTC.